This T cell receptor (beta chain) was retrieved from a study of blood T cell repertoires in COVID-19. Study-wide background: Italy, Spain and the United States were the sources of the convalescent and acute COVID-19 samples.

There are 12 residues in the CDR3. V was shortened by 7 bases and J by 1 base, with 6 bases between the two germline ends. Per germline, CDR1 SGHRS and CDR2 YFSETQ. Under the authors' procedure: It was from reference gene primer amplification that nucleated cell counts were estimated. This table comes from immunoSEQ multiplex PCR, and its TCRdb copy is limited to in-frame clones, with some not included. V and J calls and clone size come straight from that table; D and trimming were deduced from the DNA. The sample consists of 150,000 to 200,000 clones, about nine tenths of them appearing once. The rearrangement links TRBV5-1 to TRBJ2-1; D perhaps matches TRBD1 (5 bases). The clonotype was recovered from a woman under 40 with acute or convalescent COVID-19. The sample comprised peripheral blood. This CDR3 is CASAGSYNEQFF. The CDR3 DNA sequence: TGCGCCAGCGCAGGGTCCTACAATGAGCAGTTCTTC.